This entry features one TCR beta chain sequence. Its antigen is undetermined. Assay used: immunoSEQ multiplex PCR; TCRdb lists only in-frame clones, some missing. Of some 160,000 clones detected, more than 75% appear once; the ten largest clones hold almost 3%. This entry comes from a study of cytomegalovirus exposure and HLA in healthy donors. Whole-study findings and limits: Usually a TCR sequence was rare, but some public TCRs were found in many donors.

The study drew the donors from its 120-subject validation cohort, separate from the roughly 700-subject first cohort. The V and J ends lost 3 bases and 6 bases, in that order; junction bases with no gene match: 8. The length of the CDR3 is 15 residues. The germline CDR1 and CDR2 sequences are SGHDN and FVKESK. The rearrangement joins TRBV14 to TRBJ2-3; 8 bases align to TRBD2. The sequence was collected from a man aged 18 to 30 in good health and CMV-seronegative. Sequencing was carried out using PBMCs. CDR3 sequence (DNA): TGTGCCAGCAGCCACGAGAGCGGGGGAATGGATACGCAGTATTTT. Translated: CASSHESGGMDTQYF.